The TCR beta chain described here comes from a study of neurological immune-mediated disorders (dated by TCRdb to about 2019). For context, the study as a whole: Among the roughly 34 multiple sclerosis patients, relapsing-remitting MS accounted for some 30 and secondary progressive MS accounted for 3. Peripheral blood TCR-beta repertoires from patients with HTLV-I-associated myelopathy (HAM/TSP), patients with multiple sclerosis, and healthy controls were compared in the study using UMI-based sequencing. Longitudinal samples, technical triplicates and paired sorted CD4+ and CD8+ T-cell subsets, alongside PBMC samples, were included among the approximately 110 TCR-beta libraries. The cohort comprised 68 subjects: roughly 15 HAM/TSP patients, approximately 34 multiple sclerosis patients and approximately 20 healthy controls.

To synthesize cDNA, template-switch 5'RACE was performed with a primer carrying a 10-nucleotide random unique molecular identifier so that each TCR transcript was tagged. Over 180 million TCR-beta sequences, covering 15-18 subjects, were produced in each sequencing run. Total RNA was extracted with the RNeasy kit. The KAPA Real-time Library Amplification kit was used to amplify TCR-beta VDJ regions with primers targeting the TCR constant region and the 5'RACE anchor. Sample indexes and Illumina adaptors were added in a first PCR, and a second PCR then increased library yield. After Ampure bead purification, the roughly 650 bp TCR product was size-selected on a 2% E-gel SizeSelection system. Library quality was checked on a Bioanalyzer, concentration was measured with Qubit, and libraries were quantified with the Kapa Library Quantification kit before pooling. Paired-end 2 x 150 bp sequencing of the libraries was performed on an Illumina HiSeq 2500. To increase sequence diversity, 25-30% phiX was spiked into each library pool. The published analysis was carried out like this. The UMI-based MiGEC pipeline processed quality-filtered reads and removed over 75% of raw TCR sequences during error correction. VDJ genes were aligned to IMGT germline references, and clonotypes were defined by unique CDR3 amino acid sequence plus V-J genes. Clonal expansion, Shannon diversity and CDR3 relatedness were evaluated with VDJtools (CalcPairwiseDistances, ClusterSamples), while phylogenetic trees were built in CLCbio workbench. Using coefficient-of-variation modelling across technical triplicates, the study counted a clone as expanded if it had at least 8 unique UMIs. TCRdb passed the public sequencing reads through fastp at Q25 and MiXCR, retaining productive beta sequences. Every distinct CDR3 protein forms one entry, paired with its most common genes and DNA. TCRdb's processing, not the authors' own work, is the source of the V and J calls. This sample holds 80,000 to 100,000 distinct CDR3 sequences; around 3.5% were observed only once. The ten top clones hold around 3.1% of the sample.

V and J are truncated by 6 bases and 5 bases respectively, leaving an intervening sequence of 17 bases. Sequences DFQATT (CDR1) and SNEGSKA (CDR2) are obtained from the germline V gene (reference sequence). The CDR3 goes from the cysteine to the phenylalanine over 14 residues. The kept DNA is CDR3 alone, 42 bases in frame from the first base. General study outcomes and caveats: TCR clonal expansion was highest in HAM/TSP patients and lowest in MS patients, with MS patients falling below even healthy controls. No identical CDR3 amino acid sequences were shared among expanded clones across subjects, suggesting private TCR-beta repertoires in all groups. Repertoires from 18 of 34 MS patients were grouped by phylogenetic analysis into a cluster of related CDR3 sequences, suggesting a possible repertoire-level signature. The MS cluster showed no association with clinical or MRI features, and the authors stated that larger cohorts are needed.

Unsorted PBMC libraries were generated from 2 million PBMCs stored in RNAlater at -80 °C until RNA extraction. The multiple sclerosis patients were enrolled in a US clinical protocol that used magnetic resonance imaging to evaluate disease progression. Peripheral blood underwent Ficoll-Hypaque density gradient centrifugation to isolate PBMCs, which were then cryopreserved in liquid nitrogen. This clonotype occurred many times. This receptor's antigen is unknown. No per-base quality is available; no much larger clone lies one base away. Input material: PBMCs. The source of this sequence is a woman aged 50 to 60 with multiple sclerosis. This chain joins TRBV20-1 to TRBJ1-5, with the identity of the D gene unclear. The CDR3 region reads CSAIPVTGHQPQHF. The nucleotide sequence is TGCAGTGCCATACCCGTGACGGGCCATCAGCCCCAGCATTTT.